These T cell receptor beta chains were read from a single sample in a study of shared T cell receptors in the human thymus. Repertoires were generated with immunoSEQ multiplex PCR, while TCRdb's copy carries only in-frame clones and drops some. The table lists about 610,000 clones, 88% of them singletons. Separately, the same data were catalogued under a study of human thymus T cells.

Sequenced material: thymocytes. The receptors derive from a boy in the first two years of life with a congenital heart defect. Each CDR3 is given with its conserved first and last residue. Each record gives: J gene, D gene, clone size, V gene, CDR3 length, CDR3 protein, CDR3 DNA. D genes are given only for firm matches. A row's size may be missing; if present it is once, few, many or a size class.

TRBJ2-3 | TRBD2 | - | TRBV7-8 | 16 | CASSLRRGGLADTQYF | TGTGCCAGCAGCTTAAGGCGGGGGGGTCTTGCAGATACGCAGTATTTT
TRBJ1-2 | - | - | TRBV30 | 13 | CAWRLPGRSGYTF | TGTGCCTGGAGACTCCCGGGGAGAAGTGGCTACACCTTC
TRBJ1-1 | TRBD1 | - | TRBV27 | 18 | CASSLTVPGQGPNTEAFF | TGTGCCAGCAGTTTAACGGTCCCGGGACAGGGACCGAACACTGAAGCTTTCTTT
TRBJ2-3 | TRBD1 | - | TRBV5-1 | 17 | CASSLAGTGTRTDTQYF | TGCGCCAGCAGCTTGGCCGGGACAGGGACTCGCACAGATACGCAGTATTTT
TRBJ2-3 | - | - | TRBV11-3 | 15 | CASSFAGSSTDTQYF | TGTGCCAGCAGCTTTGCAGGCTCTAGCACAGATACGCAGTATTTT
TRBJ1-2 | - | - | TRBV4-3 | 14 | CASSQFSGNYGYTF | TGCGCCAGCAGCCAATTCTCCGGGAACTATGGCTACACCTTC
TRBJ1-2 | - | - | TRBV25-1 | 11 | CASVGGSGYTF | TGTGCCAGCGTAGGGGGTAGTGGCTACACCTTC
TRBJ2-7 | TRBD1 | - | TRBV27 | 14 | CASTPGQGTHEQYF | TGTGCCAGCACTCCGGGACAGGGGACCCACGAGCAGTACTTC
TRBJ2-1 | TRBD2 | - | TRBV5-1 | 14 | CASRKREGGNEQFF | TGCGCCAGCAGAAAGCGGGAGGGGGGCAATGAGCAGTTCTTC
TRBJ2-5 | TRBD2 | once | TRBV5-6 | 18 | CASSLREDSGIVSETQYF | TGTGCCAGCAGCCTCCGGGAGGATAGCGGGATTGTAAGCGAGACCCAGTACTTC
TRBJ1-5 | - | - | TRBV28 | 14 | CASSLWQGNQPQHF | TGTGCCAGCAGTTTATGGCAGGGCAATCAGCCCCAGCATTTT
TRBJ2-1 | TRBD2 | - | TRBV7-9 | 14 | CASSPGLAGTGQFF | TGTGCCAGCAGCCCCGGACTAGCGGGAACGGGGCAGTTCTTC
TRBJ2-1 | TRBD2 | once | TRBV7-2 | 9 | CASSPSGFF | TGTGCCAGCAGTCCTAGCGGGTTCTTC
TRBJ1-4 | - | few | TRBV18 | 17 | CASSPPKQGRGNEKLFF | TGTGCCAGCTCACCACCCAAACAGGGTAGGGGGAATGAAAAACTGTTTTTT
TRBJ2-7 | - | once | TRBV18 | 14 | CASSPPQCSYEQYF | TGTGCCAGCTCACCACCCCAGTGCTCCTACGAGCAGTACTTC
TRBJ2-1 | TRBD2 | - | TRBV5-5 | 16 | CASSSPGLAGGSEQFF | TGTGCCAGCAGCTCCCCGGGACTAGCGGGAGGTAGTGAGCAGTTCTTC
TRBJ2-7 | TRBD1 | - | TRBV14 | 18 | CASSPVPGQGRVGYEQYF | TGTGCCAGCAGCCCCGTCCCGGGACAGGGTAGGGTTGGGTACGAGCAGTACTTC
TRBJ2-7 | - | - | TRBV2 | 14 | CASSGVLAKYEQYF | TGTGCCAGCAGTGGCGTGCTAGCAAAGTACGAGCAGTACTTC
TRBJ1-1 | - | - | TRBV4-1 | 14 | CASSQVDTDTEAFF | TGCGCCAGCAGCCAAGTGGACACTGACACTGAAGCTTTCTTT
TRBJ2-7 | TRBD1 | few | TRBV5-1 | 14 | CASSLGAGGQGQYF | TGCGCCAGCAGCTTGGGGGCAGGGGGACAAGGGCAGTACTTC
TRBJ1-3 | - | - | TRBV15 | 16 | CATSRIGQSSGNTIYF | TGTGCCACCAGCAGGATAGGACAGAGCTCTGGAAACACCATATATTTT
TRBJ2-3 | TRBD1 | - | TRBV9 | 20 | CASSVVEGQGAAYTADTQYF | TGTGCCAGCAGCGTAGTAGAGGGACAGGGGGCCGCCTACACGGCAGATACGCAGTATTTT
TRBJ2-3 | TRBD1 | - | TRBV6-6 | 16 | CASRPVGDRGQDTQYF | TGTGCCAGCAGGCCGGTGGGGGACAGGGGTCAAGATACGCAGTATTTT
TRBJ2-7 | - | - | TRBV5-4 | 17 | CASSSTPRDISSYEQYF | TGTGCCAGCAGCTCTACTCCCCGGGACATAAGCTCCTACGAGCAGTACTTC
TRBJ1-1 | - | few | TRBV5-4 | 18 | CASSLGVRAQQLYTEAFF | TGTGCCAGCAGCTTGGGGGTGAGGGCCCAACAACTCTACACTGAAGCTTTCTTT
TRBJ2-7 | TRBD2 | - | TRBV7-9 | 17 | CASSLLPSGSSSYEQYF | TGTGCCAGCAGCTTACTCCCTAGCGGGAGCTCATCCTACGAGCAGTACTTC
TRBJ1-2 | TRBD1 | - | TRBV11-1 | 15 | CASSQGSGGVWGYTF | TGTGCCAGCAGCCAAGGATCAGGGGGCGTCTGGGGCTACACCTTC
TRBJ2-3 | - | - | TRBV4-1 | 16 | CASSQVREHGTDTQYF | TGCGCCAGCAGCCAAGTTCGGGAGCATGGCACAGATACGCAGTATTTT
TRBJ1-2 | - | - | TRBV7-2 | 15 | CASSLGQGPHYGYTF | TGTGCCAGCAGCTTAGGCCAGGGCCCCCACTATGGCTACACCTTC
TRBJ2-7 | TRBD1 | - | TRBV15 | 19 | CATSRDQDREKHRSYEQYF | TGTGCCACCAGCAGAGATCAGGACAGGGAAAAACATCGCTCCTACGAGCAGTACTTC
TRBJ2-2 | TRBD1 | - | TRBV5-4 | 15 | CASSLTGQTTGELFF | TGTGCCAGCAGCTTGACGGGACAGACCACCGGGGAGCTGTTTTTT
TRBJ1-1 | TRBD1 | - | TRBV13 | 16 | CASSFPTGGENTEAFF | TGTGCCAGCAGCTTCCCGACAGGGGGCGAGAACACTGAAGCTTTCTTT
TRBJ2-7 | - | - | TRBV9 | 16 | CASSVGGGDRLLEQYF | TGTGCCAGCAGCGTAGGAGGAGGGGACAGACTACTCGAGCAGTACTTC
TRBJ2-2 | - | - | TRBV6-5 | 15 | CASSPKGLATGELFF | TGTGCCAGCAGCCCCAAGGGGTTAGCCACCGGGGAGCTGTTTTTT
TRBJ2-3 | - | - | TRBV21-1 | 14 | CASSKAQGADTQYF | TGTGCCAGCAGCAAAGCGCAGGGGGCGGATACGCAGTATTTT
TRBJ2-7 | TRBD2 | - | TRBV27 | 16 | CASSLGSSGRPYEQYF | TGTGCCAGCAGTTTAGGGAGTAGCGGGAGGCCCTACGAGCAGTACTTC
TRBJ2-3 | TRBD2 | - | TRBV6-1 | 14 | CASSGLAGRDTQYF | TGTGCCAGCTCTGGACTAGCGGGACGAGATACGCAGTATTTT
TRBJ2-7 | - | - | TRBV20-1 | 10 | CSARGAEQYF | TGCAGTGCTAGGGGGGCCGAGCAGTACTTC
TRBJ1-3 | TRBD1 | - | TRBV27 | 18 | CASSLGDRAAPSGNTIYF | TGTGCCAGCAGTTTAGGGGACAGGGCGGCTCCCTCTGGAAACACCATATATTTT
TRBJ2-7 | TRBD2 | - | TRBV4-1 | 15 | CASSQASGLSYEQYF | TGCGCCAGCAGCCAAGCTAGCGGGCTATCCTACGAGCAGTACTTC
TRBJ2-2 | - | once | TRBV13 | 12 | CASRRLAGELFF | TGTGCCAGCAGACGACTAGCCGGGGAGCTGTTTTTT
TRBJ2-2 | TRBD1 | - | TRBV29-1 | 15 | CSVERDRGLTGELFF | TGCAGCGTTGAGCGCGACAGGGGGCTAACCGGGGAGCTGTTTTTT
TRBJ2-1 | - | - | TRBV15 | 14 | CATSTGTRYNEQFF | TGTGCCACCAGCACAGGGACTCGCTACAATGAGCAGTTCTTC
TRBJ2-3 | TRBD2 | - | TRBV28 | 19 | CASSLPPSGGPRSTDTQYF | TGTGCCAGCAGCCTACCTCCTAGCGGGGGGCCCCGTAGCACAGATACGCAGTATTTT
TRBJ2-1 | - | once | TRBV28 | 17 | CASSLPSGETAYNEQFF | TGTGCCAGCAGTTTGCCTTCGGGGGAGACGGCCTACAATGAGCAGTTCTTC
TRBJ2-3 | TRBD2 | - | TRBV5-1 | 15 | CASSLTSGITDTQYF | TGCGCCAGCAGCCTGACTAGCGGGATCACAGATACGCAGTATTTT
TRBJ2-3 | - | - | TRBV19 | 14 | CASSIDRRADTQYF | TGTGCCAGTAGTATAGATCGCAGGGCGGATACGCAGTATTTT
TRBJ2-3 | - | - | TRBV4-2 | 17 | CASSQDRARRSTDTQYF | TGTGCCAGCAGCCAAGATCGAGCAAGGCGGAGCACAGATACGCAGTATTTT
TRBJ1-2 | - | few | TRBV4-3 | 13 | CASGTAGRDGYTF | TGCGCCAGCGGGACCGCGGGGCGAGATGGCTACACCTTC
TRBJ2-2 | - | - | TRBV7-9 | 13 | CASSSQGSGELFF | TGTGCCAGCAGCTCCCAGGGTTCCGGGGAGCTGTTTTTT
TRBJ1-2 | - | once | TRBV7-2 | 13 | CASTPAGGRGYTF | TGTGCCAGCACCCCGGCGGGGGGCCGGGGCTACACCTTC
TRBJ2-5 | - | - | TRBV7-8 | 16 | CASSLTRFAVQETQYF | TGTGCCAGCAGCTTAACGAGATTTGCGGTACAAGAGACCCAGTACTTC
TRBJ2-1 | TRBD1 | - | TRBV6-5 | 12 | CASSYGGQREFF | TGTGCCAGCAGTTACGGGGGACAGAGGGAGTTCTTC
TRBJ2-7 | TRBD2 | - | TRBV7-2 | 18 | CASSLVPSGRAASYEQYF | TGTGCCAGCAGCTTAGTCCCTAGCGGGAGGGCCGCTTCCTACGAGCAGTACTTC
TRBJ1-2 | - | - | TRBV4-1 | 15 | CASSQGGWGDSGYTF | TGCGCCAGCAGCCAAGGAGGGTGGGGAGATAGTGGCTACACCTTC